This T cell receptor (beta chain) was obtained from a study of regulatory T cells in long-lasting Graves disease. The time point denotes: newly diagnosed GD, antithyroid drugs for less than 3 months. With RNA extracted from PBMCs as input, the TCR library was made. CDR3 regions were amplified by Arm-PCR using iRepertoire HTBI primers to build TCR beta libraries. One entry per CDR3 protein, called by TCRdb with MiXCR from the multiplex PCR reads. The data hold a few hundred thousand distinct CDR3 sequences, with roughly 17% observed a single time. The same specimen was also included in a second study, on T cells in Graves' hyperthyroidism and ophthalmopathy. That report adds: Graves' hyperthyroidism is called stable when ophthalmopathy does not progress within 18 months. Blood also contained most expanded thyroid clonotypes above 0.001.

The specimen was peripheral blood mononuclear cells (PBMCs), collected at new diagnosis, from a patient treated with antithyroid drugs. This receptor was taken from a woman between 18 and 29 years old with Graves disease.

CDR3: CSIDRGNQPQHF. The DNA for the CDR3 is TGCAGTATCGACAGGGGCAATCAGCCCCAGCATTTT. This rearrangement joins TRBV20-1 to TRBJ1-5, with TRBD1 identical over 7 bases. The CDR3 has 12 residues. Germline CDR1 is DFQATT and CDR2 is SNEGSKA (reference sequence). With V trimmed by 8 bases and J by 2 bases, 3 bases remained unmatched.